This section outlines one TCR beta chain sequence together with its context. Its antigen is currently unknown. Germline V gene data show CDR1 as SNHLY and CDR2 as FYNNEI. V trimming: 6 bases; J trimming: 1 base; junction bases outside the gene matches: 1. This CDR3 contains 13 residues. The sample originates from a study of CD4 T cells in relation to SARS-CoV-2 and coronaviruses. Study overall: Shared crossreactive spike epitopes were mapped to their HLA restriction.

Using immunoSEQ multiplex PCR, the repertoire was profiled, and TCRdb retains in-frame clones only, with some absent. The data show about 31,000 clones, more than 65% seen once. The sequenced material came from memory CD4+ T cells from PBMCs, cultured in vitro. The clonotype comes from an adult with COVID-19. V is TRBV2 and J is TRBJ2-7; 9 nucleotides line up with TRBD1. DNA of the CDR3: TGTGCCAGCAGGGACAGGGGTTCCTACGAGCAGTACTTC. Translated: CASRDRGSYEQYF.